This T cell receptor beta chain originates from a study of T cell responses to AZD1222 COVID-19 vaccine. Study-level points and caveats: Clonal diversity was possibly underestimated, and white British individuals and females predominated among donors. Every sample of the repertoires postdated the peak T cell response.

The protocol was immunoSEQ multiplex PCR, while the TCRdb copy is restricted to in-frame clones and leaves out a portion. The profile covers under 200,000 clones, with approximately 91% appearing a single time and roughly 0.99% taken by the ten largest. As to this clone: What it binds is unknown.

Sample: peripheral blood, taken on day 0 of AZD1222 vaccination. The clonotype comes from an adult in good health.

The CDR3 region is CASSSPGSYNYGYTF. The CDR3 region has the DNA TGTGCCAGCAGCTCCCCAGGGAGTTACAACTATGGCTACACCTTC. J is TRBJ1-2 and V is TRBV7-9, with D tentatively TRBD1 (5 bases). Deletions cut 4 bases from V and 2 bases from J, with 14 bases between. Germline CDR1 is SEHNR and CDR2 is FQNEAQ (reference sequence). This CDR3 contains 15 residues.